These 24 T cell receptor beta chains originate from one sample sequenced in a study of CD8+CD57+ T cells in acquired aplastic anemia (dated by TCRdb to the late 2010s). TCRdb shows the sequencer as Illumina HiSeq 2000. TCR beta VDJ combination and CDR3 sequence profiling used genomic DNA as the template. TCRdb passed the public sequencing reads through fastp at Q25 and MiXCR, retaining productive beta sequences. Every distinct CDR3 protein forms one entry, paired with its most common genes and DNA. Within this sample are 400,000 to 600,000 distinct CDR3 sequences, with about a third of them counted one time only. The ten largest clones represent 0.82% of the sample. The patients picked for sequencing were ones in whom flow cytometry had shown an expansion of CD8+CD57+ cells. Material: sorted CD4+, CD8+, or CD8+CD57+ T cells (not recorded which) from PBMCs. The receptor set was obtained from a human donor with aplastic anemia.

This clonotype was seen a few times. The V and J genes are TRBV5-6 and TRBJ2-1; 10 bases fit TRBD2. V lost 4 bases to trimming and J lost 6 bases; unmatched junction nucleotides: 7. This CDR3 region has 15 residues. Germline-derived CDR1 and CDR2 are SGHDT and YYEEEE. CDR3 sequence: CASSTGTSAFNEQFF. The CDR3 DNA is TGTGCCAGCAGCACCGGGACTAGCGCCTTCAATGAGCAGTTCTTC.

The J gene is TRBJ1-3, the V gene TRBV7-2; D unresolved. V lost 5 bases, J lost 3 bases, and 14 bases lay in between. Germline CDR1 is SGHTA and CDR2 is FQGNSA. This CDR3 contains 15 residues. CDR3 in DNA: TGTGCCAGCAGCGTAGTCCCGGGCCTTGGAAACACCATATATTTT. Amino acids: CASSVVPGLGNTIYF.

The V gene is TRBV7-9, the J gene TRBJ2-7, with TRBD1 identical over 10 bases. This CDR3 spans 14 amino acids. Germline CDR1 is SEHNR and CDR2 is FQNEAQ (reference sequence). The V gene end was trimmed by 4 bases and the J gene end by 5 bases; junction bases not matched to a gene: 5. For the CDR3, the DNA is TGTGCCAGCAGCTCCGGGACAGGGGCTCACGAGCAGTACTTC. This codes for CASSSGTGAHEQYF. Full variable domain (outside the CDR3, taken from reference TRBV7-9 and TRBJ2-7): DTGVSQNPRHKITKRGQNVTFRCDPISEHNRLYWYRQTLGQGPEFLTYFQNEAQLEKSRLLSDRFSAERPKGSFSTLEIQRTEQGDSAMYLCASSSGTGAHEQYFGPGTRLTVT.

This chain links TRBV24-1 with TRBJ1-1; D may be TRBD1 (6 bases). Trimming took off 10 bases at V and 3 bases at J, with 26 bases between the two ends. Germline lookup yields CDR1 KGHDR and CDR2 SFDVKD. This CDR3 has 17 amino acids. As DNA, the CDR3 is TGTGCCACAGGGTTGAGGGCGGACAGCTATGGCTACACTGAAGCTTTCTTT. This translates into CATGLRADSYGYTEAFF.

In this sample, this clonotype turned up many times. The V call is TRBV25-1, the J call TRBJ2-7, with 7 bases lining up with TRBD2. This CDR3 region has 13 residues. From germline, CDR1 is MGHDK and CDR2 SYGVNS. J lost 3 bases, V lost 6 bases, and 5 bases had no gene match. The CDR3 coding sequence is TGTGCCAGCAGGCAGCGGGACGACTACGAGCAGTACTTC. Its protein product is CASRQRDDYEQYF.

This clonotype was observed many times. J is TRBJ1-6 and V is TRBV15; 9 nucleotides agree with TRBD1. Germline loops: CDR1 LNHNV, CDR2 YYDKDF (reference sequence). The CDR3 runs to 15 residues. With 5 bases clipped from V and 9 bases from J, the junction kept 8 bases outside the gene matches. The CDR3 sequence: CATSDVGTGISPLHF. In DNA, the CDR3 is TGTGCCACCAGCGACGTGGGGACAGGGATTTCACCCCTCCACTTT.

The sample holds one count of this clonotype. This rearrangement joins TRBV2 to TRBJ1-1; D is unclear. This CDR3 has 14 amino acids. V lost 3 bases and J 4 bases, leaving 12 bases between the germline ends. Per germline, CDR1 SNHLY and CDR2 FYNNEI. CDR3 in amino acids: CASSDRTSTTEAFF. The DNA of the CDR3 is TGTGCCAGCAGTGATCGGACTTCAACCACTGAAGCTTTCTTT.

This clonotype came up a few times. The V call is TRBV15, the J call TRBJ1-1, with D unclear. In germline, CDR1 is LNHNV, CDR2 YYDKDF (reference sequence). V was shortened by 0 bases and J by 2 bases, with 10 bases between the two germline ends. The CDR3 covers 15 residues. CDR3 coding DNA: TGTGCCACCAGCAGAGATCGTCGAGGAAACACTGAAGCTTTCTTT. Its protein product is CATSRDRRGNTEAFF.

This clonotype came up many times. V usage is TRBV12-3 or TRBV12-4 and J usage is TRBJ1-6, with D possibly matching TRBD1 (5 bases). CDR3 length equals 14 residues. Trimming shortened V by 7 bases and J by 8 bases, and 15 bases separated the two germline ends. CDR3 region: CASKVWTPDSPLHF. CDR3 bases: TGTGCCAGCAAGGTTTGGACACCGGATTCACCCCTCCACTTT.

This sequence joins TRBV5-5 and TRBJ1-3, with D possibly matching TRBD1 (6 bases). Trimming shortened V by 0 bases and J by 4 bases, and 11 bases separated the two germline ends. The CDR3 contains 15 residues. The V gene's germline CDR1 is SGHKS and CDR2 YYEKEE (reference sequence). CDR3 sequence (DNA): TGTGCCAGCAGCTTGGCCCGACAGGTCGGAAACACCATATATTTT. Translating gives CASSLARQVGNTIYF.

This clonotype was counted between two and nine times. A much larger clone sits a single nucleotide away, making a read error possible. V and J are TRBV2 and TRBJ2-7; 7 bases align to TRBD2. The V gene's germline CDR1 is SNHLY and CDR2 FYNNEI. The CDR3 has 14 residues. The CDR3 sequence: CASRRAGSGYEQHF. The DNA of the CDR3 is TGTGCCAGCAGGAGAGCGGGGAGCGGGTACGAGCAGCACTTC. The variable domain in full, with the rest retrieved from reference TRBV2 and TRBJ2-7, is EPEVTQTPSHQVTQMGQEVILRCVPISNHLYFYWYRQILGQKVEFLVSFYNNEISEKSEIFDDQFSVERPDGSNFTLKIRSTKLEDSAMYFCASRRAGSGYEQHFGPGTRLTVT.

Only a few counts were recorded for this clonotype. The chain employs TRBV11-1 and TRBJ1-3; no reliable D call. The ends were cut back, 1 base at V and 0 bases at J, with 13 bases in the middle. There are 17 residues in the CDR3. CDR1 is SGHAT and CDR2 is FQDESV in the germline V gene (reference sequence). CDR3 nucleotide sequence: TGTGCCAGCAGCTTAGTGTCCCCCAGCAGCTCTGGAAACACCATATATTTT. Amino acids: CASSLVSPSSSGNTIYF.

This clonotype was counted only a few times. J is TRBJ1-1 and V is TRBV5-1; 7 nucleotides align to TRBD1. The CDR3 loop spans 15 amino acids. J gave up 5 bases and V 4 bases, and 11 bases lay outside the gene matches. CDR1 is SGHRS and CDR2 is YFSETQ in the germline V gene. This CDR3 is CASSQADRRGTEAFF. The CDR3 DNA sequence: TGCGCCAGCAGCCAGGCGGACAGGAGGGGGACTGAAGCTTTCTTT.

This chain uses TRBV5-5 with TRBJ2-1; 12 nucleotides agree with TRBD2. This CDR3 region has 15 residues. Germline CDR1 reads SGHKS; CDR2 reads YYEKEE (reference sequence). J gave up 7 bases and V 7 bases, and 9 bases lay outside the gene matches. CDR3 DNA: TGTGCCAGCGGACGGGATCTAGCGGGGGGGAATGAGCAGTTCTTC. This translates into CASGRDLAGGNEQFF.

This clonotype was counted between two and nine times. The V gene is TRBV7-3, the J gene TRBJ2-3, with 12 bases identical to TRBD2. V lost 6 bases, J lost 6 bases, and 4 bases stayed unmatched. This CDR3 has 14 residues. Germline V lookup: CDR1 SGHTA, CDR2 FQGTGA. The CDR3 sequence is CASSQTSGSDTQYF. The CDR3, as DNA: TGTGCCAGCAGTCAGACTAGCGGGAGTGATACGCAGTATTTT.

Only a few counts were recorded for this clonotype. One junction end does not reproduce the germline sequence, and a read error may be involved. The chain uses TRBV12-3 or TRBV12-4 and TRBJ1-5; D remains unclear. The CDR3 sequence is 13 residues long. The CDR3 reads CASSLSRVINSSF. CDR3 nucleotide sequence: TGTGCCAGCAGTTTATCACGAGTCATAAATTCCAGCTTT.

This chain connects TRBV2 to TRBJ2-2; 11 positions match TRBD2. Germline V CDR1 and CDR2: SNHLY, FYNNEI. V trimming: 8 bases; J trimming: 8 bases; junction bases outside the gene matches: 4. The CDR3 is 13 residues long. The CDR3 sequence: CASHRLAGGELFF. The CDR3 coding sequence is TGTGCCAGCCACCGACTAGCGGGAGGGGAGCTGTTTTTT.

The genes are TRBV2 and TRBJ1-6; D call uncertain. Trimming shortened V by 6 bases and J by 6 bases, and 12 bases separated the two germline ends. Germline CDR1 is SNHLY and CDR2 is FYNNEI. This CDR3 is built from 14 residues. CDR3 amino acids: CASREGPANSPLHF. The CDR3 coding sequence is TGTGCCAGCAGGGAGGGCCCTGCTAATTCACCCCTCCACTTT. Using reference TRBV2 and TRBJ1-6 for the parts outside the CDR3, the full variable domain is EPEVTQTPSHQVTQMGQEVILRCVPISNHLYFYWYRQILGQKVEFLVSFYNNEISEKSEIFDDQFSVERPDGSNFTLKIRSTKLEDSAMYFCASREGPANSPLHFGNGTRLTVT.

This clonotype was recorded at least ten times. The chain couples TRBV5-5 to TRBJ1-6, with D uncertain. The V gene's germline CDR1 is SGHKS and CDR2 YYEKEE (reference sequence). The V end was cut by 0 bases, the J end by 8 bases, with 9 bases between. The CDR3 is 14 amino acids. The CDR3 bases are TGTGCCAGCAGCTTGGACGCGGAATATTCACCCCTCCACTTT. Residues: CASSLDAEYSPLHF.

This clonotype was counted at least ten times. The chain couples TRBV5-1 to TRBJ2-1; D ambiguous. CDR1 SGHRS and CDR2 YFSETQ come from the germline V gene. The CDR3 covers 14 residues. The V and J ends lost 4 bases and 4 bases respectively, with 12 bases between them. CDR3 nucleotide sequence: TGCGCCAGCAGCGCAAGCGTGGATTACAATGAGCAGTTCTTC. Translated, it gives CASSASVDYNEQFF.

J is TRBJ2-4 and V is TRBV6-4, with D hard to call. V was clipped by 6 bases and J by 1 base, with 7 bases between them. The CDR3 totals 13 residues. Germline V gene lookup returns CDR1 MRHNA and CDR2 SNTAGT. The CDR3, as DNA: TGTGCCAGCAGCGACGGGGCCAAAAACATTCAGTACTTC. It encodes CASSDGAKNIQYF.

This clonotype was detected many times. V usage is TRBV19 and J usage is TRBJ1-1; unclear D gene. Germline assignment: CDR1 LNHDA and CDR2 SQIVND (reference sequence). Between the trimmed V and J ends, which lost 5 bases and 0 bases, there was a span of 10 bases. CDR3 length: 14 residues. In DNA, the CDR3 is TGTGCCAGTAGTCCAGAGGTAATGAACACTGAAGCTTTCTTT. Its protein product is CASSPEVMNTEAFF.

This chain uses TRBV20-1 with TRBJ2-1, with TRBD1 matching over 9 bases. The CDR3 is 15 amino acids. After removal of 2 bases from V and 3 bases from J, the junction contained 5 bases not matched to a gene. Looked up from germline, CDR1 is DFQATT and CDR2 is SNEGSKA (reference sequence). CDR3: CSARSGQGSYNEQFF. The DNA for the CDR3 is TGCAGTGCTAGAAGTGGACAGGGGAGCTACAATGAGCAGTTCTTC.

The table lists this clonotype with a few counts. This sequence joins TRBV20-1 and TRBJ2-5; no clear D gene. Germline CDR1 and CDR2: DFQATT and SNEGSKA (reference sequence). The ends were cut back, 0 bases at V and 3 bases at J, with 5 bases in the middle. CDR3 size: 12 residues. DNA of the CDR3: TGCAGTGCTAGAGACCATAAAGAGACCCAGTACTTC. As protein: CSARDHKETQYF.